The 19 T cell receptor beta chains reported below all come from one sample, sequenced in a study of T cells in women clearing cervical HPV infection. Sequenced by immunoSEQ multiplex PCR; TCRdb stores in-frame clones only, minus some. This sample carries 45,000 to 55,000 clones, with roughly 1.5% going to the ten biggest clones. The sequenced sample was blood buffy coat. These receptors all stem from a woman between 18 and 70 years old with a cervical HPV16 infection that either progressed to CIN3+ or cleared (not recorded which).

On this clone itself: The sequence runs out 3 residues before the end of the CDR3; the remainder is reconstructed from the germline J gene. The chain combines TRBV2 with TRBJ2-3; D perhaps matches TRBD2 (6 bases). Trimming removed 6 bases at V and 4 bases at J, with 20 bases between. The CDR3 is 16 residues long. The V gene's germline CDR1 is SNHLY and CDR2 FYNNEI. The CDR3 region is CASRRPYAGSADTQYF. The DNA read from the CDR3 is TGTGCCAGCAGGAGGCCCTACGCGGGGTCCGCAGATACG.

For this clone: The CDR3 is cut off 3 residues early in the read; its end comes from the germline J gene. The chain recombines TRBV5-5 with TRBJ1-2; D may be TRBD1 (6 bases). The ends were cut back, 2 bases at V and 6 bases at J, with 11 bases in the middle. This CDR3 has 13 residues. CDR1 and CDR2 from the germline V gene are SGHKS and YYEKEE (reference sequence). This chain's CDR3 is CASSLTGSDGYTF. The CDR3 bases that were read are TGTGCCAGCAGCTTAACAGGGTCCGATGGC.

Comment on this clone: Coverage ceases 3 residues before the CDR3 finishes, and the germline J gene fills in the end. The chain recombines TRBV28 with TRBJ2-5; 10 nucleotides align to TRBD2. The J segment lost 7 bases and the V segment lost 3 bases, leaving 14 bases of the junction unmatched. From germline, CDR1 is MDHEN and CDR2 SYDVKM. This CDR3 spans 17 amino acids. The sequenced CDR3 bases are TGTGCCAGCAGTTTGGTCGCCCTAGCGGGGGACCGGCGGACC. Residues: CASSLVALAGDRRT. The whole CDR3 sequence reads CASSLVALAGDRRTQYF.

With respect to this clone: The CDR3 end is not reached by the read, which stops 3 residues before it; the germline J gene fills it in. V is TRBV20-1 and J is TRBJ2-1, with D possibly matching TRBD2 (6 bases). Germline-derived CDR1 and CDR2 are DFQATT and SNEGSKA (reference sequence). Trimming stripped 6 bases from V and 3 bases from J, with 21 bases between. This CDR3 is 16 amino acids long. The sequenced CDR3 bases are TGCAGTGCCGCAGGCGGATTAGCGGTCCTCTACAATGAG. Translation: CSAAGGLAVLYNE. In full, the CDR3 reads CSAAGGLAVLYNEQFF.

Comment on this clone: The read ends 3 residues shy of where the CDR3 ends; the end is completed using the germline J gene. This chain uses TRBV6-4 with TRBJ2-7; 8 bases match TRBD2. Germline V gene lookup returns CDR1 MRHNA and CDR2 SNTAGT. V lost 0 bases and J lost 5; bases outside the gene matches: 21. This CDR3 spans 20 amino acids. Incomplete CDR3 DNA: TGTGCCAGCAGTGACTCGCCGCTATTACACTCTAGCGGGCCGTCCCACGAG. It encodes CASSDSPLLHSSGPSHE. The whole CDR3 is CASSDSPLLHSSGPSHEQYF.

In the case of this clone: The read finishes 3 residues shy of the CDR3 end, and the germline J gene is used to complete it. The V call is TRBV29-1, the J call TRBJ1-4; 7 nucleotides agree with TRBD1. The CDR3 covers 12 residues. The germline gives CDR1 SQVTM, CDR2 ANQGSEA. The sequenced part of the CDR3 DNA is TGCAGCGCCCTGTACCACAGGGGAGAA. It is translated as CSALYHRGE. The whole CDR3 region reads CSALYHRGELFF.

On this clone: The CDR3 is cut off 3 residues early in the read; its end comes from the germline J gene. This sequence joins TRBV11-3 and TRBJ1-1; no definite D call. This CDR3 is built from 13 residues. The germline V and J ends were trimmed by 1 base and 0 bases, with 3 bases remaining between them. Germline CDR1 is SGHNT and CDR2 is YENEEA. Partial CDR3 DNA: TGTGCCAGCAGCTTAGCGTTGAACACTGAA. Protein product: CASSLALNTE. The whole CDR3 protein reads CASSLALNTEAFF. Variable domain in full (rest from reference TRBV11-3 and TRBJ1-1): EAGVVQSPRYKIIEKKQPVAFWCNPISGHNTLYWYLQNLGQGPELLIRYENEEAVDDSQLPKDRFSAERLKGVDSTLKIQPAELGDSAVYLCASSLALNTEAFFGQGTRLTVV.

The CDR3 spells CASSGGGPPISGANVLTF. Partial CDR3 DNA: TGTGCCAGCTCCGGGGGAGGACCTCCGATCTCTGGGGCCAACGTC. The chain carries TRBV18 and TRBJ2-6, with D perhaps matching TRBD2 (6 bases). The read ends 3 residues early relative to the CDR3; the germline J gene fills the gap. The ends were cut back, 6 bases at V and 0 bases at J, with 18 bases in the middle. The CDR3 has 18 amino acids. Germline V CDR1 and CDR2: KGHSH, LQKENI.

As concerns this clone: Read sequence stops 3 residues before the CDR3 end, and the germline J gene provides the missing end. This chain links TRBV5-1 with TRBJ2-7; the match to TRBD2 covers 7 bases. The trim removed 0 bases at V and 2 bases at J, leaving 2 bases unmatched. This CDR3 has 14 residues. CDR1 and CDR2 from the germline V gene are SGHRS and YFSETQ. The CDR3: CASSLGAGPYEQYF. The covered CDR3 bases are TGCGCCAGCAGCTTGGGAGCGGGGCCCTACGAG.

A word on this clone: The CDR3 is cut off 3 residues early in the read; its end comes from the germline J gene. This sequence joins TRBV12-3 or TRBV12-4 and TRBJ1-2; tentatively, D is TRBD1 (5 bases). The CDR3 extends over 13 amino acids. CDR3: CASTLAGLNGYTF. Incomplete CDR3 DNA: TGTGCCAGCACCTTAGCAGGGCTAAACGGC.

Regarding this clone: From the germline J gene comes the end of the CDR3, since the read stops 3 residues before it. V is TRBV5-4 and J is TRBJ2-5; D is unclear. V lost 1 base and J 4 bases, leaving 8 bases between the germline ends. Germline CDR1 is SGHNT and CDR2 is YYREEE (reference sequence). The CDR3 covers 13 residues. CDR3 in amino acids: CASSLTAGETQYF. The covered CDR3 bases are TGTGCCAGCAGCTTGACAGCAGGAGAGACC. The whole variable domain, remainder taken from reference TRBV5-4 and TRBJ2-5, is ETGVTQSPTHLIKTRGQQVTLRCSSQSGHNTVSWYQQALGQGPQFIFQYYREEENGRGNFPPRFSGLQFPNYSSELNVNALELDDSALYLCASSLTAGETQYFGPGTRLLVL.

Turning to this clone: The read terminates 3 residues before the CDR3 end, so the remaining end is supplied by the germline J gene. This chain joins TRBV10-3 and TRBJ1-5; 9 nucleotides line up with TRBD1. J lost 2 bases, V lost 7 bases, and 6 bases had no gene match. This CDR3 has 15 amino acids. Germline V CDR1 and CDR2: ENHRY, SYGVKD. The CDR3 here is CAIKIRDRGNQPQHF. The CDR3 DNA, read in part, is TGTGCCATCAAAATCCGGGACAGGGGCAATCAGCCC.

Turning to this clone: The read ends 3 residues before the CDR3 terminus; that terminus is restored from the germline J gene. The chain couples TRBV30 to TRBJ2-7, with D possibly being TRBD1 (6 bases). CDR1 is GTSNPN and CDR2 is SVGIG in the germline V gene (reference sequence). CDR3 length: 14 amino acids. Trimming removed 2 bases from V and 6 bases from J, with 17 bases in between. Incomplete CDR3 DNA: TGTGCCTGGAGTAGGACATATGGGGGCCGCGAG. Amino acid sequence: CAWSRTYGGRE. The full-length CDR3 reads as CAWSRTYGGREQYF. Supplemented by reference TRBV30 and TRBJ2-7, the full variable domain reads SQTIHQWPATLVQPVGSPLSLECTVEGTSNPNLYWYRQAAGRGLQLLFYSVGIGQISSEVPQNLSASRPQDRQFILSSKKLLLSDSGFYLCAWSRTYGGREQYFGPGTRLTVT.

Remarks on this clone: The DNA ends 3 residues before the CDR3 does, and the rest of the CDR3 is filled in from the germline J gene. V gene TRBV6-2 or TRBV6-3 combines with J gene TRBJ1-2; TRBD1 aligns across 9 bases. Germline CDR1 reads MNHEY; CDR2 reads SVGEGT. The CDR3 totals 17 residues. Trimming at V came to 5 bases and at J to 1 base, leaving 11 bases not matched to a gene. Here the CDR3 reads CASSRRADRGFNYGYTF. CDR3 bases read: TGTGCCAGCAGTCGCCGGGCCGACAGGGGGTTTAACTATGGC.

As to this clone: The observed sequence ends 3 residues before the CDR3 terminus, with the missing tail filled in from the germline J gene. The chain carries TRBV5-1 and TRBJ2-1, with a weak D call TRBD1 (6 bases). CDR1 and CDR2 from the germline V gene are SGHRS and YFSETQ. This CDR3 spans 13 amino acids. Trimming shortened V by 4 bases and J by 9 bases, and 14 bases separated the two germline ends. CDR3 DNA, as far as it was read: TGCGCCAGCAGCGAGAACAGGGTCGGTGAG. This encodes CASSENRVGE. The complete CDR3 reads CASSENRVGEQFF.

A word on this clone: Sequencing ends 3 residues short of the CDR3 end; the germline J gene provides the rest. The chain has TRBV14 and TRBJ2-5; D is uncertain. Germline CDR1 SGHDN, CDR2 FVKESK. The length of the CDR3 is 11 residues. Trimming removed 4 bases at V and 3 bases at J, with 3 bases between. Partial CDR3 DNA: TGTGCCAGCAGCCTTAAAGAGACC. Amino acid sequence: CASSLKET. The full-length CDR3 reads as CASSLKETQYF.

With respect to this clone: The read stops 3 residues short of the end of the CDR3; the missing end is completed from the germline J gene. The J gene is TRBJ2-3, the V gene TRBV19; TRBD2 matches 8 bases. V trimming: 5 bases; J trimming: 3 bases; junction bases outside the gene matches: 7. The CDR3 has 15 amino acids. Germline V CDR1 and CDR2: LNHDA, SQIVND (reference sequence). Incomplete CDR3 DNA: TGTGCCAGTAGTGACAGCGGGAGTTTGACAGATACG. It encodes CASSDSGSLTDT. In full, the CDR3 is CASSDSGSLTDTQYF.

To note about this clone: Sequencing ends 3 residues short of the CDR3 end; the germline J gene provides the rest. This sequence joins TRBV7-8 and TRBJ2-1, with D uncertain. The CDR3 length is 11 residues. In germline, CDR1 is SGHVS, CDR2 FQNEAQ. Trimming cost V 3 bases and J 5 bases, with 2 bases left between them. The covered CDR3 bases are TGTGCCAGCAGCTTTAACAATGAG. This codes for CASSFNNE. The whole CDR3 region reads CASSFNNEQFF.

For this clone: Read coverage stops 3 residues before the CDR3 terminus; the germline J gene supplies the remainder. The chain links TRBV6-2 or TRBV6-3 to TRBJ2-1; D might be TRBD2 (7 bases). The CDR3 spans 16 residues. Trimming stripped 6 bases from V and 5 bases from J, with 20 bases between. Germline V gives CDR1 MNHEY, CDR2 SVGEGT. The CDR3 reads CASSDLRTGGHNEQFF. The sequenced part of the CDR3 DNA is TGTGCCAGCAGCGATTTGAGGACGGGGGGCCACAATGAG.